This section outlines one T cell receptor beta chain sequence together with its context. As yet, its antigen is unknown. This sample is part of a study of T cell responses to AZD1222 COVID-19 vaccine. From germline, CDR1 is SNHLY and CDR2 FYNNEI. Trimming cost V 6 bases and J 0 bases, with 12 bases left between them. The CDR3 runs to 15 residues. The method was immunoSEQ multiplex PCR; TCRdb's version includes in-frame clones alone and lacks a portion of them. The sample contains more than 150,000 clones, about 85% of which appear only once. Findings and limits, study-wide: Samples come after the peak T cell response, not at day 14. Variant regions that are unmutated are reportedly the target of nearly half of spike-specific TCRs. Donors were largely white British and mainly female; clonal diversity was possibly underestimated. Seropositivity was recorded at baseline in only a handful of AZD1222 recipients.

This chain connects TRBV2 to TRBJ1-3; the D is unclear. Specimen: peripheral blood, collected after recovery from COVID-19. The clonotype comes from an adult who had recovered from COVID-19. DNA for the CDR3: TGTGCCAGCAGGTTGACCGCCTTCTCTGGAAACACCATATATTTT. Amino acids: CASRLTAFSGNTIYF.